A selection of T cell receptor beta chains follows, all from one sample in a study of blood T cell repertoires in COVID-19. Method: immunoSEQ multiplex PCR; TCRdb's copy keeps in-frame clones and lacks some. The sample shows some 120,000 clones, roughly four fifths of them seen only once. Sequenced sample: peripheral blood. The source is a human donor in a cohort sampled during active COVID-19. CDR3s include the opening cysteine and the closing phenylalanine or tryptophan. The D gene is left open where the match is weak. A clone size is listed for some rows: how often the clone was seen (once, few, many), or a class if it is expanded.

size: many; V: TRBV6-2/TRBV6-3; J: TRBJ2-1; D: -; DNA: TGTGCCAGCAGCTCAAAGGGTCACAGGGTAGGAAGAAATGAGCAGTTCTTC; CDR3: CASSSKGHRVGRNEQFF
size: -; V: TRBV5-8; J: TRBJ2-1; D: TRBD1; DNA: TGTGCCAGAAGCAGACAGGGACGGTACAATGAGCAGTTCTTC; CDR3: CARSRQGRYNEQFF
size: -; V: TRBV11-2; J: TRBJ1-1; D: -; DNA: TGTGCCAGCAGCTGGGCCATGAACACTGAAGCTTTCTTT; CDR3: CASSWAMNTEAFF
size: once; V: TRBV15; J: TRBJ2-2; D: TRBD1; DNA: TGTGCCACCAGGCCGGGACAGCTGACCGGGGAGCTGTTTTTT; CDR3: CATRPGQLTGELFF
size: few; V: TRBV28; J: TRBJ1-1; D: -; DNA: TGTGCCAGCAGTTTATACACCTCTGAAGCTTTCTTT; CDR3: CASSLYTSEAFF
size: many; V: TRBV2; J: TRBJ2-7; D: -; DNA: TGTGCCAGCACTAGACAGGATTCCTACGAGCAGTACTTC; CDR3: CASTRQDSYEQYF
size: -; V: TRBV9; J: TRBJ1-6; D: -; DNA: TGTGCCAGCAGCCCCCACGGGGATGGCAATTCACCCCTCCACTTT; CDR3: CASSPHGDGNSPLHF
size: once; V: TRBV6-1; J: TRBJ2-7; D: -; DNA: TGTGCCAGCAGTGAAGCGCAACTAGGAAGTACGTACTTC; CDR3: CASSEAQLGSTYF
size: once; V: TRBV19; J: TRBJ1-2; D: TRBD1; DNA: TGTGCCAGTCAACCAAAAAGAGGGACAGGGAACAACTATGGCTACACCTTC; CDR3: CASQPKRGTGNNYGYTF
size: once; V: TRBV3-1/TRBV3-2; J: TRBJ2-7; D: TRBD2; DNA: TGTGCCAGCAGCCGGTCCGGGGGGACCTACGAGCAGTACTTC; CDR3: CASSRSGGTYEQYF
size: -; V: TRBV6-6; J: TRBJ2-7; D: TRBD1; DNA: TGTGCCAGCAGTCCCGCCCCCGGGACAGGAATCTACGAGCAGTACTTC; CDR3: CASSPAPGTGIYEQYF